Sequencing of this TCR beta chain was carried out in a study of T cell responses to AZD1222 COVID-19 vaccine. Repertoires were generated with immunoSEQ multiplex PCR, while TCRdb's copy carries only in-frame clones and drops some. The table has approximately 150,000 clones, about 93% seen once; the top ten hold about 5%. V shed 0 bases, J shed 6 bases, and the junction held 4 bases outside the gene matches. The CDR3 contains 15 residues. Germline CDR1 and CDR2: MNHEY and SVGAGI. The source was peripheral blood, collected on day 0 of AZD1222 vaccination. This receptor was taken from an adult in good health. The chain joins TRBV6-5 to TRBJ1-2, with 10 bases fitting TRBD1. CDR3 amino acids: CASSYSVTGGNGYTF. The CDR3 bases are TGTGCCAGCAGTTACTCGGTGACAGGGGGCAATGGCTACACCTTC.